This TCR beta chain emerged from a study of blood T cell repertoires in COVID-19. About the study: From T cells, B-cell-depleted T cells, or PBMCs came the material, which was cDNA or gDNA.

Authors' analysis steps: Reference gene primer amplification gave nucleated cell count estimates. TCRdb keeps only in-frame clones here, not all; method: immunoSEQ multiplex PCR. V and J calls and clone size are those listed in that table; D and trimming were worked out from the DNA. Of fewer than 130,000 clones in the sample, over 60% were seen once. Germline V gene sequence: CDR1 SGHTA, CDR2 FQGNSA. V trimming: 1 base; J trimming: 4 bases; junction bases outside the gene matches: 5. This CDR3 has 16 residues. Sequences were obtained from peripheral blood. This TCR derives from a woman older than 75 with active or convalescent COVID-19. This chain connects TRBV7-2 to TRBJ2-7, with TRBD2 matching 12 bases. In DNA, the CDR3 is TGTGCCAGCAGCTTAGTTACGACTAGCGGGAGTTACGAGCAGTACTTC. Its protein product is CASSLVTTSGSYEQYF.